These T cell receptor beta chains were read from a single sample in a study of OX40 agonist ivuxolimab in advanced cancers. Clones were read by immunoSEQ multiplex PCR, and TCRdb kept only the in-frame ones, dropping some. The sample gives about 73,000 clones, around 90% of which show up once; roughly 9.7% is in the top ten. The material was CD4+ or CD8+ T cells sorted from blood, obtained in a trial of the OX40 agonist ivuxolimab. Every receptor here comes from an adult with an advanced solid tumor such as melanoma, head and neck, liver or kidney cancer. Both conserved end residues are part of each CDR3. Fields, in order: J gene, clone size, V gene, D gene, CDR3 DNA, CDR3 protein. The D gene is left open where the match is weak. Rows may omit the clone size; those that give it use once, few, many or a size class.

TRBJ2-1 . TRBV9 . TGTGCCAGCACTCGGGATTTCTCCTACAATGAGCAGTTCTTC CASTRDFSYNEQFF
TRBJ2-2 . TRBV15 TRBD2 TGTGCCACCAGCAGGCTCCCGGGACTAGTTGGCGGGGAGCTGTTTTTT CATSRLPGLVGGELFF
TRBJ2-3 . TRBV9 TRBD1 TGTGCCAGCAGCGTAGTAACAGGGGGCTATGGAGATACGCAGTATTTT CASSVVTGGYGDTQYF
TRBJ1-2 once TRBV27 . TGTGCCAGCAGCTACGACAGTAACTATGGCTACACCTTC CASSYDSNYGYTF
TRBJ2-7 . TRBV27 . TGTGCCAGCAGTTTTGGTGGAGGGGGACCCTACGAGCAGTACTTC CASSFGGGGPYEQYF
TRBJ2-1 . TRBV7-9 TRBD2 TGTGCCAGCAGCCCCAGGACTAGCGTCTACAATGAGCAGTTCTTC CASSPRTSVYNEQFF
TRBJ1-5 . TRBV28 . TGTGCCAGCACGTGGAGCAATCAGCCCCAGCATTTT CASTWSNQPQHF
TRBJ2-3 . TRBV13 TRBD2 TGTGCCAGCAGTACAAGGTGGGGACTAGCGGACACAGATACGCAGTATTTT CASSTRWGLADTDTQYF
TRBJ1-1 . TRBV9 . TGTGCCAGCAGCGTAGATACAGAGAACACTGAAGCTTTCTTT CASSVDTENTEAFF
TRBJ2-7 . TRBV14 . TGTGCCAGCAGCCAAGAACTGGCCTACGAGCAGTACTTC CASSQELAYEQYF
TRBJ2-4 . TRBV5-4 . TGTGCCAGCAGCACCCCCGGCAGGGAGTTTGGAAACATTCAGTACTTC CASSTPGREFGNIQYF
TRBJ1-6 . TRBV4-1 TRBD1 TGCGCCAGCAGCTCCCGGACAGGGAGCTCCTATAATTCACCCCTCCACTTT CASSSRTGSSYNSPLHF
TRBJ2-7 . TRBV28 . TGTGCCAGCAGTTTGTCCCGTTGGGCGGCTATCAGCTCCTACGAGCAGTACTTC CASSLSRWAAISSYEQYF
TRBJ2-7 . TRBV13 . TGTGCCAGCAGCTGGCTAGAGGACCCTCGCAACGAGCAGTACTTC CASSWLEDPRNEQYF
TRBJ2-7 . TRBV11-2 . TGTGCCAGCAGCTTACCCAACGAGCAGTACTTC CASSLPNEQYF
TRBJ2-2 . TRBV14 TRBD2 TGTGCCAGCAGCCAAGAAACGGGAGGGTTCGCGAACACCGGGGAGCTGTTTTTT CASSQETGGFANTGELFF
TRBJ2-1 . TRBV9 . TGTGCCAGCAGCGTAGAGCGAGGTTCGGGTCACAATGAGCAGTTCTTC CASSVERGSGHNEQFF
TRBJ2-2 . TRBV4-1 . TGCGCCAGCAGCCAAGGAATAGGGCGAACCGGGGAGCTGTTTTTT CASSQGIGRTGELFF
TRBJ2-1 . TRBV27 . TGTGCCAGCAGTTTAAGGCCCAGCGAATACAATGAGCAGTTCTTC CASSLRPSEYNEQFF
TRBJ1-3 . TRBV7-2 TRBD1 TGTGCCAGCAGCTTTGGACAGGGGACATACTCTGGAAACACCATATATTTT CASSFGQGTYSGNTIYF
TRBJ2-1 . TRBV12-5 . TGTGCTAGTGGTTTGGACGGGACCTACAATGAGCAGTTCTTC CASGLDGTYNEQFF
TRBJ2-1 . TRBV7-9 . TGTGCCAGCAGCTCTTCGGGCTCCTACAATGAGCAGTTCTTC CASSSSGSYNEQFF
TRBJ2-3 . TRBV7-9 . TGTGCCAGCAGCTTTGGAGTAGCGTCGACAGATACGCAGTATTTT CASSFGVASTDTQYF
TRBJ2-2 . TRBV4-3 . TGCGCCAGCAGCCAAGATCGGCTCGCCGGGGAGCTGTTTTTT CASSQDRLAGELFF
TRBJ1-5 . TRBV7-6 . TGTGCCAGCAGCCCTTACCCTGAGAGTCAGCCCCAGCATTTT CASSPYPESQPQHF
TRBJ2-7 . TRBV19 . TGTGCCAGTAGTATAGACAGGGGGGACTACGAGCAGTACTTC CASSIDRGDYEQYF
TRBJ1-2 . TRBV7-9 . TGTGCCAGCAGCTTAGGCGGAGTAGGGTTATCTAACTATGGCTACACCTTC CASSLGGVGLSNYGYTF
TRBJ2-7 . TRBV2 . TGTGCCAGCAGTGAAGTCGGCAGCTCCTACGAGCAGTACTTC CASSEVGSSYEQYF
TRBJ2-7 . TRBV7-8 . TGTGCCAGCAGCTTAGGGGGCGCGACCTACGAGCAGTACTTC CASSLGGATYEQYF
TRBJ1-2 . TRBV9 . TGTGCCAGCAGCGTCGGCGGAAACTATGGCTACACCTTC CASSVGGNYGYTF
TRBJ2-7 . TRBV19 TRBD1 TGTGCCACAGGGACAGGGGGCCCCTACGAGCAGTACTTC CATGTGGPYEQYF
TRBJ2-3 . TRBV11-1 TRBD2 TGTGCCAGCAGCCACCCGGGGGGGGAAGATACGCAGTATTTT CASSHPGGEDTQYF
TRBJ2-7 . TRBV4-3 . TGCGCCAGCAGCCAAGACAGGGGCGAGTCCTACGAGCAGTACTTC CASSQDRGESYEQYF
TRBJ1-5 . TRBV7-9 . TGTGCCAGCAGCTATTCGACGGGGGAAAATCAGCCCCAGCATTTT CASSYSTGENQPQHF
TRBJ2-2 . TRBV2 TRBD1 TGTGCCAGCAGATTCGGGCAGGGGGCGAACACCGGGGAGCTGTTTTTT CASRFGQGANTGELFF
TRBJ2-7 . TRBV7-6 . TGTGCCAGCAGCTTGCACATGGGGTCCTACGAGCAGTACTTC CASSLHMGSYEQYF
TRBJ2-2 . TRBV5-1 . TGCGCCAGCAGCTTGGACGCGGAGCTGTTTTTT CASSLDAELFF
TRBJ2-3 once TRBV2 . TGTGCCAGCAGTGATGGGCCCGGGGGGCCCCCAGATACGCAGTATTTT CASSDGPGGPPDTQYF
TRBJ2-5 . TRBV2 TRBD2 TGTGCCATCAACGTCGTAGGTGGGCTAGCGGGGGGGCAAGAGACCCAGTACTTC CAINVVGGLAGGQETQYF
TRBJ2-3 . TRBV2 . TGTGCCAGCACCGGCTTTAGGGGCGAAGTAAATACGCAGTATTTT CASTGFRGEVNTQYF
TRBJ2-1 . TRBV10-3 . TGTGCCATCAGTGAGAGGAGTCCCTCCTACAATGAGCAGTTCTTC CAISERSPSYNEQFF
TRBJ1-2 . TRBV19 TRBD1 TGTGCCAGTACCCCTCCGGGGACAGCCTATGGCTACACCTTC CASTPPGTAYGYTF
TRBJ2-2 . TRBV6-4 . TGTGCCAGCATGAGTTCCGGGGAGCTGTTTTTT CASMSSGELFF
TRBJ2-7 . TRBV7-2 . TGTGCCAGCAGCTATAACAGGGTCGACGAGCAGTACTTC CASSYNRVDEQYF
TRBJ1-4 . TRBV29-1 . TGCAGCGTTTCAGGGGAAAAACTGTTTTTT CSVSGEKLFF
TRBJ2-7 . TRBV20-1 . TGCAGTGCTCCTCAAGGCGAGCAGTACTTC CSAPQGEQYF
TRBJ1-2 . TRBV5-5 . TGTGCCAGCAGCTTGGAGGCAGACCCCTACGGCTACACCTTC CASSLEADPYGYTF